This T cell receptor (beta chain) was found in a study of blood T cell repertoires in COVID-19. Study at large: Samples taken during acute and convalescent COVID-19 were collected in the United States, Italy and Spain. In each case, the material was cDNA or gDNA derived from T cells, B-cell-depleted T cells, or PBMCs.

Source study methods: The authors estimated nucleated cell counts from reference gene primer amplification. Sequencing was performed with immunoSEQ multiplex PCR; in TCRdb, only in-frame clones are kept and a portion is missing. V, J and clone size derive from that table, while D and trimming were established from the DNA sequence. Of 85,000 to 120,000 clones listed, 84% are singletons. With V trimmed by 4 bases and J by 8 bases, 7 bases remained unmatched. This CDR3 spans 14 amino acids. Germline V CDR1 and CDR2: KGHSH, LQKENI. The table lists this clone with a count of one. V is TRBV18 and J is TRBJ2-1; 8 positions agree with TRBD1. The TCR originated in a human donor in a cohort sampled during active COVID-19. Sequencing was performed on peripheral blood. The CDR3 bases are TGTGCCAGCTCACAACAGGGGGTTGGGGATGAGCAGTTCTTC. It codes for CASSQQGVGDEQFF.